This T cell receptor beta chain came from a study of T cell responses to AZD1222 COVID-19 vaccine. Whole-study findings and limits: Regions 160-218 and 743-854 dominated among vaccine-associated CD4 TCRs spanning spike. Donors were mostly white British, more females; clonal diversity possibly underestimated.

Sequencing used immunoSEQ multiplex PCR; TCRdb keeps in-frame clones, though not all of them. The sample includes approximately 91,000 clones, 70% to 90% of them seen just once. On this clone itself: What it recognizes is unknown.

Sequenced material: peripheral blood, taken on day 0 of AZD1222 vaccination. The receptor was derived from an adult in good health.

CDR3 DNA sequence: TGTGCCAGCTCACCCCTCGAAGGCGGCAGCTTGAACACTGAAGCTTTCTTT. This codes for CASSPLEGGSLNTEAFF. This sequence joins TRBV18 and TRBJ1-1; no clear D. The germline CDR1 and CDR2 sequences are KGHSH and LQKENI. V lost 3 bases, J lost 0 bases, and 17 bases lay in between. The CDR3 is 17 residues long.